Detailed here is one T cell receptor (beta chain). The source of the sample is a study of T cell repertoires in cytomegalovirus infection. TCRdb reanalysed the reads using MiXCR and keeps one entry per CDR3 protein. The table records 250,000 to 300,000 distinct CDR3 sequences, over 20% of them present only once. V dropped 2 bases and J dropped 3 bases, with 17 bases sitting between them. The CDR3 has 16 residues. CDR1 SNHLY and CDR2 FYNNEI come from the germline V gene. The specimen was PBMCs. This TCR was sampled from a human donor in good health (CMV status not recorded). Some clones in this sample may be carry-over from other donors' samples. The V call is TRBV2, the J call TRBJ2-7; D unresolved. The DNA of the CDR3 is TGTGCCAGCAGTGAACCGCAGAGTCTATCCAGCTACGAGCAGTACTTC. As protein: CASSEPQSLSSYEQYF. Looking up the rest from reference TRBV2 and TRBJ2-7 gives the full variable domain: EPEVTQTPSHQVTQMGQEVILRCVPISNHLYFYWYRQILGQKVEFLVSFYNNEISEKSEIFDDQFSVERPDGSNFTLKIRSTKLEDSAMYFCASSEPQSLSSYEQYFGPGTRLTVT.